This TCR beta chain emerged from a study of cytomegalovirus exposure and HLA in healthy donors. Whole-study findings and limits: The authors enumerated 150 to 200 TCR beta chains as linked to cytomegalovirus.

The CDR3 extends over 16 amino acids. V dropped 6 bases and J dropped 3 bases, with 18 bases sitting between them. Germline CDR1 PRHDT, CDR2 FYEKMQ (reference sequence). A multiplex PCR was run with 60 Vbeta primers and 13 Jbeta primers. Generated by immunoSEQ multiplex PCR, the TCRdb table keeps only in-frame clones and is missing some. Of 200,000 to 250,000 clones detected, over 75% appear once; the ten largest clones hold more than 1.5%. Worth noting for this clone: Its antigen is as yet unknown.

Healthy bone marrow donors made up the cohort. The sample consisted of PBMCs. The clonotype was recovered from a man younger than 35 in good health and CMV-seronegative. The V call is TRBV13, the J call TRBJ2-1, with D perhaps matching TRBD1 (7 bases). CDR3 sequence (DNA): TGTGCCAGCAGTCCCCAGGGGGACTCGATCTACAATGAGCAGTTCTTC. This translates into CASSPQGDSIYNEQFF.